This T cell receptor (beta chain) appears in the sequencing data of a study of blood T cells in healthy people across ages. Study findings and constraints: Investigators viewed diversity estimates from one million T cells as underestimates, the study reported.

Together with a sample-barcoded 5' primer, a J-beta primer mix was included in a second PCR lasting 7 to 11 cycles. Each CDR3 protein gets one entry after TCRdb re-called the 5' RACE reads with MiXCR. The sample consists of under 1,000,000 distinct CDR3 sequences, about 36% of them appearing once. The study drew donors from healthy Caucasian individuals in Russia aged about 6 to 95. Samples each yielded at least 5 micrograms of total RNA. Regarding this clonotype: Its specificity is unknown.

Trimming removed 5 bases at V and 2 bases at J, with 5 bases between. The germline gives CDR1 SQVTM, CDR2 ANQGSEA. This CDR3 spans 11 amino acids. The rearrangement joins TRBV29-1 to TRBJ2-3; D is ambiguous. Sample: blood. The clonotype comes from a man younger than 35 in good health. Here the CDR3 reads CSVLATDTQYF. DNA of the CDR3: TGCAGCGTTCTGGCCACAGATACGCAGTATTTT.